The 14 T cell receptor beta chains below all came from one sample that was sequenced in a study of T cells in Graves' hyperthyroidism and ophthalmopathy. Amplification of TCR beta CDR3 regions was performed using RNA transcripts as template. First-round RT-PCR with HTBI primers amplified the TCR CDR3 region. Via MiXCR, TCRdb re-called the multiplex PCR reads, giving one row per CDR3 protein. Of about 840,000 distinct CDR3 sequences listed, about 38% are singletons. The sequencing input was blood. The receptors stem from a man between 18 and 29 years old with Graves' hyperthyroidism.

This clonotype has a handful of counts. The junction shows a germline mismatch at one end, possibly a read error. This sequence joins TRBV4-1 and TRBJ2-7; D perhaps matches TRBD1 (6 bases). CDR1 is MGHRA, CDR2 YSYEKL, per germline. The CDR3 is 14 residues long. Here the CDR3 reads CASSQVQGENEQYF. DNA of the CDR3: TGTGCCAGCAGCCAAGTACAGGGTGAGAACGAGCAGTACTTC.

This CDR3 reads CASSLAGGLAEAFF. The CDR3 nucleotides are TGTGCCAGCAGCTTAGCGGGGGGTCTCGCTGAAGCTTTCTTT. The genes are TRBV11-1 and TRBJ1-1, with TRBD1 as a possible D gene (5 bases). CDR3 size: 14 residues. V was clipped by 0 bases and J by 6 bases, with 11 bases between them. Germline loops: CDR1 SGHAT, CDR2 FQDESV (reference sequence).

In the case of this clonotype: Given a much more abundant clone one base away, this may be a read error. The chain links TRBV24-1 to TRBJ1-5; no reliable D call. CDR1 is KGHDR and CDR2 is SFDVKD in the germline V gene. The CDR3 loop spans 14 amino acids. CDR3 sequence reads: CPTSDFRGNQPQHF. The DNA for the CDR3 is TGTCCCACCAGTGATTTTAGGGGCAATCAGCCCCAGCATTTT.

The genes are TRBV7-3 and TRBJ1-2; the match to TRBD1 covers 7 bases. V was clipped by 5 bases and J by 4 bases; unmatched bases: 7. The CDR3 has 14 amino acids. Germline V gives CDR1 SGHTA, CDR2 FQGTGA. For the CDR3, the DNA is TGTGCCAGCAGCATAAAGACAGGGATCTATGGCTACACCTTC. Encoded protein: CASSIKTGIYGYTF.

The V gene is TRBV19, the J gene TRBJ2-2, with D perhaps matching TRBD1 (5 bases). The CDR3 has 14 amino acids. The germline V gene encodes CDR1 LNHDA and CDR2 SQIVND (reference sequence). Deletions cut 10 bases from V and 2 bases from J, with 14 bases between. The DNA of the CDR3 is TGTGCCAAGCCCCAAGGGGCTAACACCGGGGAGCTGTTTTTT. Translation: CAKPQGANTGELFF.

Comments on this clonotype: A single base separates this from a much larger clone, so it may be a read error. The chain joins TRBV25-1 to TRBJ2-5; 9 bases align to TRBD2. Germline lookup yields CDR1 MGHDK and CDR2 SYGVNS. J lost 1 base, V lost 10 bases, and 19 bases had no gene match. This CDR3 has 18 amino acids. CDR3 nucleotides: TGTGCCAACCCAAAGGGACTAGCAGATTCCGTACTCCAAGAGACCCAGTACTTC. Amino acid sequence: CANPKGLADSVLQETQYF.

A few counts support this clonotype. The chain has TRBV19 and TRBJ2-7; no definite D call. V was cut by 2 bases and J by 3 bases, with 11 bases left in between. The CDR3 spans 14 residues. Germline lookup yields CDR1 LNHDA and CDR2 SQIVND (reference sequence). CDR3 sequence reads: CASSIRPDGYEQYF. CDR3 nucleotides: TGTGCCAGTAGTATAAGGCCGGACGGCTACGAGCAGTACTTC. Full variable domain (rest looked up from reference TRBV19 and TRBJ2-7): DGGITQSPKYLFRKEGQNVTLSCEQNLNHDAMYWYRQDPGQGLRLIYYSQIVNDFQKGDIAEGYSVSREKKESFPLTVTSAQKNPTAFYLCASSIRPDGYEQYFGPGTRLTVT.

This clonotype was picked up many times. The V and J genes are TRBV19 and TRBJ1-4; weak D call: TRBD1 (5 bases). The V gene lost 5 bases and the J gene lost 0 bases, with 10 bases spanning the gap. The CDR3 is 15 residues long. Germline CDR1 is LNHDA and CDR2 is SQIVND (reference sequence). This CDR3 reads CASSAGHPTNEKLFF. The DNA of the CDR3 is TGTGCCAGTAGTGCCGGACACCCAACTAATGAAAAACTGTTTTTT.

The count of this clonotype is one. A junction boundary mismatches the germline segment, possibly from a read error. The chain carries TRBV10-3 and TRBJ1-5; TRBD1 matches 10 bases. Germline CDR1 ENHRY, CDR2 SYGVKD. The CDR3 covers 16 residues. The CDR3 region has the DNA TGTGCCATCGGTGAAGGGACAGGGGATAGCAATCAGCCCCAGCATTTT. Translating it yields CAIGEGTGDSNQPQHF.

V usage is TRBV7-8 and J usage is TRBJ2-2, with D possibly called TRBD1 or TRBD2 (5 bases each). CDR1 is SGHVS, CDR2 FQNEAQ, per germline. The CDR3 runs 15 residues. Trimming took 5 bases from V and 5 from J, leaving 15 bases between them. CDR3: CASSRGKGSTGELFF. The CDR3 region has the DNA TGTGCCAGCAGCCGGGGCAAGGGGAGTACCGGGGAGCTGTTTTTT.

This clonotype was observed a single time. The chain has TRBV7-9 and TRBJ2-5; 11 positions agree with TRBD1. This CDR3 is built from 14 residues. V lost 4 bases to trimming and J lost 7 bases; unmatched junction nucleotides: 5. Germline CDR1 SEHNR, CDR2 FQNEAQ (reference sequence). The CDR3 sequence: CASSSRGQGATQYF. The CDR3 coding sequence is TGTGCCAGCAGCTCTCGTGGACAGGGGGCGACCCAGTACTTC.

In this sample, this clonotype turned up many times. The chain is built from TRBV2 and TRBJ2-7; 8 bases fit TRBD1. V shed 8 bases, J shed 4 bases, and the junction held 7 bases outside the gene matches. The germline gives CDR1 SNHLY, CDR2 FYNNEI. The length of the CDR3 is 13 residues. For the CDR3, the DNA is TGTGCCAGCCGGACAGGGAGGTCGTACGAGCAGTACTTC. Translating it yields CASRTGRSYEQYF.

This clonotype was seen many times. The chain links TRBV20-1 to TRBJ2-7; possibly TRBD2 for D (5 bases). The V and J ends lost 0 bases and 4 bases respectively, with 7 bases between them. Germline values: CDR1 DFQATT, CDR2 SNEGSKA (reference sequence). CDR3 length: 12 amino acids. CDR3 nucleotide sequence: TGCAGTGCTAGAGAGGAGGCTTACGAGCAGTACTTC. It specifies CSAREEAYEQYF.

The chain is built from TRBV7-2 and TRBJ2-5; a possible D gene is TRBD2 (6 bases). Germline lookup yields CDR1 SGHTA and CDR2 FQGNSA. V lost 5 bases to trimming and J lost 4 bases, with 17 bases between them. The CDR3 is made up of 15 amino acids. CDR3: CASSPGRTDAETQYF. The CDR3 bases are TGTGCCAGCAGCCCGGGGAGGACCGACGCAGAGACCCAGTACTTC. The full variable domain, its missing parts supplied by reference TRBV7-2 and TRBJ2-5, is GAGVSQSPSNKVTEKGKDVELRCDPISGHTALYWYRQSLGQGLEFLIYFQGNSAPDKSGLPSDRFSAERTGGSVSTLTIQRTQQEDSAVYLCASSPGRTDAETQYFGPGTRLLVL.